The T cell receptor (beta chain) under discussion was sequenced for a study of T cell repertoires in aging, cancer and after chemotherapy. On the study more broadly: Donors were grouped into six age bands spanning 30 or younger through 70 or older.

A mixed TRB-A/B primer pool amplified rearranged TRB by multiplex touch-down PCR. A single record per CDR3 protein comes from TCRdb applying MiXCR to the multiplex PCR reads. This sample has about 12,000 distinct CDR3 sequences, with 21% found just once. Peripheral blood genomic DNA, not sorted cells or RNA, was the template. Relative to its sample, this clonotype is medium-sized. Its antigen is not known. Study-level results: Rebound thymic output was suggested by rising median generation probability during chemotherapy in each cancer cohort. Immunological memory after chemotherapy cannot be judged from the repertoire data. Age-matched healthy donors had significantly more diverse, less clonal blood TCR repertoires than untreated cancer patients.

CDR1 is KGHSH and CDR2 is LQKENI in the germline V gene. Trimming shortened V by 4 bases and J by 4 bases, and 10 bases separated the two germline ends. The CDR3 is 13 residues long. This TCR derives from a human donor in good health. The sequencing sample was made of blood. The chain joins TRBV18 to TRBJ1-2; possibly TRBD1 for D (5 bases). The CDR3 region is CASSLDSSYGYTF. The CDR3 coding sequence is TGTGCCAGCTCACTCGACAGCTCCTATGGCTACACCTTC. The variable domain in full, completed from reference TRBV18 and TRBJ1-2, reads NAGVMQNPRHLVRRRGQEARLRCSPMKGHSHVYWYRQLPEEGLKFMVYLQKENIIDESGMPKERFSAEFPKEGPSILRIQQVVRGDSAAYFCASSLDSSYGYTFGSGTRLTVV.